The clone carrying this T cell receptor beta chain showed up many times. Antigen specificity is unknown. Preparation of the TCRbeta library involved a method that used unique molecular identifiers. TCRdb reprocessed the PCR reads with MiXCR, giving one entry per CDR3 protein. Here the sample spans some 200,000 distinct CDR3 sequences, about 8.4% being singletons. The data originate from a study of T-cell reconstitution after alpha-beta-depleted transplantation in children. Study outcomes and limitations: Some patients owed their high day-60 TCRbeta diversity to surviving recipient T cells and thymic progenitors. Diversity and T-cell counts at one year after transplant derived mostly from new T cells. Several hundred expanded graft clones reportedly supplied alpha-beta T cells about two months after transplant.

The sequence was collected from a male patient under 10 years old who had a stem cell transplant for acute myeloid leukemia, so the T cells may come from the graft donor. The starting material was PBMCs, mostly from graft donor cells, obtained 360 days after TCRalphabeta/CD19-depleted stem cell transplant.

This CDR3 reads CASSEEGRPPNTGELFF. CDR3 nucleotide sequence: TGCGCCAGCAGTGAGGAGGGACGCCCTCCTAACACCGGGGAGCTGTTTTTT. V is TRBV10-2 and J is TRBJ2-2; D is perhaps TRBD1 or TRBD2 (5 bases each). The germline V gene has CDR1 WSHSY and CDR2 SAAADI. Trimming cost V 2 bases and J 2 bases, with 15 bases left between them. The CDR3 spans 17 residues.